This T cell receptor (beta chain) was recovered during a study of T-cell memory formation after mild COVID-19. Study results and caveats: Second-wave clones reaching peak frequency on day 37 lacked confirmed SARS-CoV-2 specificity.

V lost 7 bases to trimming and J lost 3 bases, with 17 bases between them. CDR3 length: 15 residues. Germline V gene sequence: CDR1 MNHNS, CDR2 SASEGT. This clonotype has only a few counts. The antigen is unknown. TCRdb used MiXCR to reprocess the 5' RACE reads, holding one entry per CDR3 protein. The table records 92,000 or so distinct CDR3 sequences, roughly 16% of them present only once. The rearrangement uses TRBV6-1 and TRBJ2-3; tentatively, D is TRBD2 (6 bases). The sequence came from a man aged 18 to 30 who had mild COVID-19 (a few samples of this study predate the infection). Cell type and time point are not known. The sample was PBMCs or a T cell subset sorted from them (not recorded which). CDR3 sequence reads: CASTKRAGRTDTQYF. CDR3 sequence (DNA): TGTGCCAGCACCAAAAGGGCAGGGAGGACAGATACGCAGTATTTT.